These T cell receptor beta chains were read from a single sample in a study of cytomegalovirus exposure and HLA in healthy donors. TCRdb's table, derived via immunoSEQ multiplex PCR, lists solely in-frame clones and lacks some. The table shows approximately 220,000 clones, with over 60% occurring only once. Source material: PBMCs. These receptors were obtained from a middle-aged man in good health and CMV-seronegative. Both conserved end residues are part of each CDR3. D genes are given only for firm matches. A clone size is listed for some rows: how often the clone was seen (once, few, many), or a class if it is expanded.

DNA: TGTGCCAGTAGTATGAGCGGGAGAGGAAATGAGCAGTTCTTC
CDR3: CASSMSGRGNEQFF
length: 14
size: .
J: TRBJ2-1
D: TRBD2
V: TRBV19

DNA: TGTGCCAGCAGTTTCCTCGTGGGGAGGGCCTACGAGCAGTACTTC
CDR3: CASSFLVGRAYEQYF
length: 15
size: .
J: TRBJ2-7
D: TRBD2
V: TRBV28

DNA: TGTGCCAGCAGTTACGCCGGGACTAGCGACAATGAGCAGTTCTTC
CDR3: CASSYAGTSDNEQFF
length: 15
size: .
J: TRBJ2-1
D: TRBD2
V: TRBV6-5

DNA: TGTGCCAGCAGTTTAACAGGGTACAATCAGCCCCAGCATTTT
CDR3: CASSLTGYNQPQHF
length: 14
size: .
J: TRBJ1-5
D: .
V: TRBV28

DNA: TGTGCCAGCAGGCCCGGGGGAGGCTATGGCTACACCTTC
CDR3: CASRPGGGYGYTF
length: 13
size: few
J: TRBJ1-2
D: .
V: TRBV5-4

DNA: TGTGCCAGCATCCAGGAGGTAGGGGGCCCAGAGACCCAGTACTTC
CDR3: CASIQEVGGPETQYF
length: 15
size: .
J: TRBJ2-5
D: TRBD1
V: TRBV5-8

DNA: TGTGCCAGCAGCCCCCCCGGGGGATACCTGAAAAACATTCAGTACTTC
CDR3: CASSPPGGYLKNIQYF
length: 16
size: .
J: TRBJ2-4
D: .
V: TRBV9

DNA: TGTGCCAGCAGCCTGCCGAGACAGGGGCAAGAGACCCAGTACTTC
CDR3: CASSLPRQGQETQYF
length: 15
size: .
J: TRBJ2-5
D: TRBD1
V: TRBV14

DNA: TGTGCCACCCGACAGGGGGGTCACTATGGCTACACCTTC
CDR3: CATRQGGHYGYTF
length: 13
size: few
J: TRBJ1-2
D: TRBD1
V: TRBV30

DNA: TGTGCCAGCAGTTTACGGGGCTACAGGGCCTACGAGCAGTACTTC
CDR3: CASSLRGYRAYEQYF
length: 15
size: .
J: TRBJ2-7
D: .
V: TRBV28

DNA: TGCAGCGTTGAGACTAGCGGGAGGGCCCTGTTGACGGATACGCAGTATTTT
CDR3: CSVETSGRALLTDTQYF
length: 17
size: .
J: TRBJ2-3
D: TRBD2
V: TRBV29-1

DNA: TGCGCCAGCAGCCAAGACAGGGCTTACGAGCAGTACTTC
CDR3: CASSQDRAYEQYF
length: 13
size: .
J: TRBJ2-7
D: .
V: TRBV4-3

DNA: TGTGCCAGCAGTGAGAACGGAGTTAGCACTGAAGCTTTCTTT
CDR3: CASSENGVSTEAFF
length: 14
size: .
J: TRBJ1-1
D: .
V: TRBV6-1

DNA: TGTGCCAGCAGCTCCGGACTAGCGGGTTCAAATGAGCAGTTCTTC
CDR3: CASSSGLAGSNEQFF
length: 15
size: few
J: TRBJ2-1
D: TRBD2
V: TRBV7-8

DNA: TGTGCCAGCAGCTTAGGGGGCAGCCAGCCCCAGCATTTT
CDR3: CASSLGGSQPQHF
length: 13
size: few
J: TRBJ1-5
D: .
V: TRBV7-2

DNA: TGTGCCAGCAGGTACACACCCTCGTGGTCCAACGAGCAGTACTTC
CDR3: CASRYTPSWSNEQYF
length: 15
size: .
J: TRBJ2-7
D: .
V: TRBV27

DNA: TGTGCCAGCAGTCTCCGGGGTAAAGGGAGGGATGGCTACACCTTC
CDR3: CASSLRGKGRDGYTF
length: 15
size: .
J: TRBJ1-2
D: .
V: TRBV6-5

DNA: TGTGCCAGCAGCCGACAGGACTCCTACGAGCAGTACTTC
CDR3: CASSRQDSYEQYF
length: 13
size: few
J: TRBJ2-7
D: .
V: TRBV28

DNA: TGTGCCAGCAGTCCCTACAATCAGCCCCAGCATTTT
CDR3: CASSPYNQPQHF
length: 12
size: .
J: TRBJ1-5
D: .
V: TRBV27